The clone carrying this T cell receptor (beta chain) showed up many times. Its target is not known. A J-beta primer mix and a sample-barcoded 5' primer were used in a second PCR of about 6 to 12 cycles. Each cDNA molecule received a tag from a template-switch adaptor that had 12 random nucleotides. TCRdb called the 5' RACE reads again in MiXCR, with one record for every CDR3 protein. The sample lists 650,000 to 950,000 distinct CDR3 sequences, around 43% occurring once. This specimen comes from a study of blood T cells in healthy people across ages. General observations from the study: Strongly correlated with naive T cell percentage was TCR beta diversity.

CDR3 length: 12 residues. The V gene lost 6 bases and the J gene lost 2 bases, with 8 bases spanning the gap. CDR1 and CDR2 from the germline V gene are SQVTM and ANQGSEA. Isolation of PBMCs gave at least 6 million cells per sample. RNA extraction gave at least 5.5 micrograms of total RNA per sample. V and J are TRBV29-1 and TRBJ2-1, with a possible D match to TRBD1 (6 bases). The material sequenced was blood. This receptor was obtained from a man aged 55 to 70 in good health. CDR3 bases: TGCAGCGTGGGGGCCACCTACAATGAGCAGTTCTTC. Its translation: CSVGATYNEQFF.